Following are 19 T cell receptor beta chains from one sample sequenced in a study of blood T cell repertoires in COVID-19. TCRdb's table, derived via immunoSEQ multiplex PCR, lists solely in-frame clones and lacks some. The top ten hold about 18% of the sample, which has some 130,000 clones, approximately 84% seen once. Material: peripheral blood. These TCRs come from a woman aged 45 to 65 who had recovered from COVID-19.

This clone was detected once. Sequence at one end of the junction differs from germline and may be a read error. The sample contains more than one DNA sequence encoding this CDR3. The V call is TRBV29-1, the J call TRBJ1-2, with TRBD1 identical over 10 bases. There are 14 residues in the CDR3. Germline-derived CDR1 and CDR2 are SQVTM and ANQGSEA. In nucleotides, the CDR3 is TGCAGCACCGGAACCGGGACAGGGGACTATGGTTACACCTTC. Amino acids: CSTGTGTGDYGYTF.

The CDR3: CAPGGGGTDTQYF. DNA of the CDR3: TGTGCTCCAGGGGGAGGTGGGACAGATACGCAGTATTTT. This sequence joins TRBV12-5 and TRBJ2-3; tentative D call: TRBD1 (7 bases). Germline V gives CDR1 LGHNT, CDR2 FRNRAP. The CDR3 extends over 13 amino acids. V gave up 11 bases and J gave up 3 bases, with 15 bases separating them.

The V gene is TRBV7-9, the J gene TRBJ1-4; no definite D call. Germline values: CDR1 SEHNR, CDR2 FQNEAQ (reference sequence). This CDR3 comprises 17 residues. The V end lost 5 bases, the J end lost 3 bases, and 19 bases lay between the germline ends. The CDR3 DNA reads as TGTGCCAGCAGCATCAGGCCCTGGTCCAGACCTAATGAAAAACTGTTTTTT. Protein: CASSIRPWSRPNEKLFF.

This chain connects TRBV30 to TRBJ2-1, with 7 bases that match TRBD2. The CDR3 extends over 14 amino acids. CDR1 GTSNPN and CDR2 SVGIG come from the germline V gene (reference sequence). V shed 4 bases, J shed 8 bases, and the junction held 11 bases outside the gene matches. The CDR3 bases are TGTGCCTGGACCTTTGGGCGGGAGATGGATGAGCAGTTCTTC. Its protein product is CAWTFGREMDEQFF.

The J gene is TRBJ1-4, the V gene TRBV2; D is perhaps TRBD1 (5 bases). CDR1 and CDR2 (germline): SNHLY, FYNNEI. V lost 7 bases and J lost 5, with 14 bases in between. The CDR3 consists of 14 residues. The CDR3 loop reads CASNRRGLNEKLFF. Written as DNA, the CDR3 is TGTGCCAGCAATAGGCGGGGCCTCAATGAAAAACTGTTTTTT.

The chain links TRBV27 to TRBJ2-7, with D unclear. Germline CDR1 reads MNHEY; CDR2 reads SMNVEV (reference sequence). With 6 bases removed from V and 1 base from J, the gap between germline ends came to 13 bases. The CDR3 extends over 14 amino acids. The CDR3 sequence is CASRIDGSSYEQYF. For the CDR3, the DNA is TGTGCCAGCAGGATCGACGGGTCGTCCTACGAGCAGTACTTC.

The rearrangement joins TRBV2 to TRBJ2-3; possibly TRBD1 for D (5 bases). CDR3 length: 15 residues. Trimming cost V 4 bases and J 2 bases, with 13 bases left between them. Looked up from germline, CDR1 is SNHLY and CDR2 is FYNNEI. For the CDR3, the DNA is TGTGCCAGCAGTGCTAGGGGTCCCAACACAGATACGCAGTATTTT. Its protein is CASSARGPNTDTQYF.

The genes are TRBV11-3 and TRBJ2-1; D not certain. Between the trimmed V and J ends, which lost 3 bases and 2 bases, there was a span of 5 bases. Germline CDR1 reads SGHNT; CDR2 reads YENEEA. CDR3 size: 13 residues. CDR3 coding DNA: TGTGCCAGCAGCTTTAATGCCTACAATGAGCAGTTCTTC. The encoded protein is CASSFNAYNEQFF.

This sequence joins TRBV15 and TRBJ2-7; 7 bases fit TRBD2. The CDR3 length is 15 residues. Germline loops: CDR1 LNHNV, CDR2 YYDKDF (reference sequence). With V trimmed by 5 bases and J by 0 bases, 7 bases remained unmatched. The CDR3 reads CATSLELASSYEQYF. CDR3 sequence (DNA): TGTGCCACCAGCCTGGAACTAGCGAGCTCCTACGAGCAGTACTTC.

The chain has TRBV12-5 and TRBJ1-1; D ambiguous. Germline V gene lookup returns CDR1 LGHNT and CDR2 FRNRAP. Trimming left V 2 bases short and J 4 bases short, with 11 bases between. The length of the CDR3 is 14 residues. The CDR3 DNA is TGTGCTAGTGGTTTGCCCCCCGGACTCACTGAAGCTTTCTTT. Amino acids: CASGLPPGLTEAFF.

The gene calls are TRBV9 and TRBJ2-4; 13 positions match TRBD2. Germline values: CDR1 SGDLS, CDR2 YYNGEE. Trimming removed 4 bases from V and 6 bases from J; junction bases left unmatched: 10. This CDR3 has 17 residues. The CDR3: CASSRGLAGEGANIQYF. DNA for the CDR3: TGTGCCAGCAGCCGAGGACTAGCGGGAGAGGGAGCAAACATTCAGTACTTC.

This sequence joins TRBV5-6 and TRBJ1-2, with TRBD1 identical over 7 bases. V dropped 4 bases and J dropped 4; count of bases not matched to a gene: 4. CDR3 length: 13 residues. The germline V gene encodes CDR1 SGHDT and CDR2 YYEEEE. The CDR3 DNA reads TGTGCCAGCAGCCGGGACAGAACCTATGGCTACACCTTC. Protein product: CASSRDRTYGYTF.

For the CDR3, the DNA is TGCGCCAGCAGCTTGGGTCTGTATTCTGGAAACACCATATATTTT. This translates into CASSLGLYSGNTIYF. This rearrangement joins TRBV5-1 to TRBJ1-3; unclear D gene. The V end was cut by 0 bases, the J end by 1 base, with 8 bases between. This CDR3 has 15 amino acids. CDR1 and CDR2 from the germline V gene are SGHRS and YFSETQ. The variable domain in full, completed from reference TRBV5-1 and TRBJ1-3, reads KAGVTQTPRYLIKTRGQQVTLSCSPISGHRSVSWYQQTPGQGLQFLFEYFSETQRNKGNFPGRFSGRQFSNSRSEMNVSTLELGDSALYLCASSLGLYSGNTIYFGEGSWLTVV.

The chain carries TRBV11-3 and TRBJ2-2; 7 bases agree with TRBD1. Trimming removed 3 bases from V and 5 bases from J; junction bases left unmatched: 6. The CDR3 is made up of 15 amino acids. Per germline, CDR1 SGHNT and CDR2 YENEEA. The CDR3 DNA reads TGTGCCAGCAGCTTGAGACAGGGTAGTACCGGGGAGCTGTTTTTT. It specifies CASSLRQGSTGELFF.

CDR3 nucleotide sequence: TGTGCCAGCTCAGAGGGCTTGAACACTGAAGCTTTCTTT. Encoded protein: CASSEGLNTEAFF. The rearrangement links TRBV18 to TRBJ1-1, with unresolved D. Trimming stripped 5 bases from V and 0 bases from J, with 7 bases between. Germline V gene lookup returns CDR1 KGHSH and CDR2 LQKENI. This CDR3 has 13 residues.

The rearrangement uses TRBV2 and TRBJ2-2; no clear D. CDR3 size: 12 residues. Trimming pared 5 bases from V and 4 bases from J, leaving 5 bases between. The germline CDR1 and CDR2 sequences are SNHLY and FYNNEI. CDR3: CASSSSTGELFF. The CDR3 DNA reads as TGTGCCAGCAGTTCTAGCACCGGGGAGCTGTTTTTT.

The chain employs TRBV27 and TRBJ2-2; D ambiguous. CDR1 and CDR2 (germline): MNHEY, SMNVEV (reference sequence). Between the trimmed V and J ends, which lost 2 bases and 3 bases, there was a span of 7 bases. This CDR3 is 14 amino acids long. The CDR3 loop reads CASSLDLYTGELFF. The CDR3, as DNA: TGTGCCAGCAGTTTAGACTTGTACACCGGGGAGCTGTTTTTT.

This chain uses TRBV15 with TRBJ1-4; D gene ambiguous. Germline CDR1 reads LNHNV; CDR2 reads YYDKDF (reference sequence). This CDR3 has 15 residues. The V gene lost 2 bases and the J gene lost 0 bases, with 7 bases spanning the gap. The CDR3 spells CATSRNKATNEKLFF. The CDR3 DNA sequence: TGTGCCACCAGCAGAAACAAAGCAACTAATGAAAAACTGTTTTTT.

The chain combines TRBV7-3 with TRBJ2-1; 9 bases are a match to TRBD1. J lost 6 bases, V lost 3 bases, and 6 bases had no gene match. The CDR3 extends over 15 amino acids. In germline, CDR1 is SGHTA, CDR2 FQGTGA. The CDR3 reads CASSLDRGGFNEQFF. The CDR3 coding sequence is TGTGCCAGCAGCTTGGACAGGGGAGGATTCAATGAGCAGTTCTTC.